This entry concerns a single T cell receptor (beta chain). One junction end disagrees with the germline gene, perhaps due to a read error. This entry is derived from a study of blood T cell repertoires in COVID-19. This CDR3 is built from 14 residues. CDR1 SGHTS and CDR2 YDEGEE come from the germline V gene. Assay: immunoSEQ multiplex PCR; the TCRdb copy retains only in-frame clones and omits some. The sample shows around 100,000 clones, approximately 85% of them seen only once. Sequences were obtained from peripheral blood. The TCR comes from a woman between 55 and 75 years old with COVID-19, enrolled during active disease. The chain has TRBV5-8 and TRBJ2-7; a weak D match, TRBD2 (6 bases). The CDR3 region is CASSSLGGTYEQYF. Here the CDR3 DNA reads TGTGCCAGCAGCTCCCTGGGAGGCACCTATGAGCAGTACTTC.